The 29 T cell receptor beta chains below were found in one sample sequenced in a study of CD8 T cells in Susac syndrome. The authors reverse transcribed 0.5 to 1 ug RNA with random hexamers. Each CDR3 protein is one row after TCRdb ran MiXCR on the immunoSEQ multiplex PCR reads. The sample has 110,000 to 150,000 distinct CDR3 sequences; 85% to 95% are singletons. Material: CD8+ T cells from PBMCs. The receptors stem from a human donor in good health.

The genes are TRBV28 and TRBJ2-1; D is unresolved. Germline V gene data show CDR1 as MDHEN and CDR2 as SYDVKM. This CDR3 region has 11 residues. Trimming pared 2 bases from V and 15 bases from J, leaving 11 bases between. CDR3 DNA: TGTGCCAGCAGTTTAAGGTCTGTACCGTTCTTC. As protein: CASSLRSVPFF.

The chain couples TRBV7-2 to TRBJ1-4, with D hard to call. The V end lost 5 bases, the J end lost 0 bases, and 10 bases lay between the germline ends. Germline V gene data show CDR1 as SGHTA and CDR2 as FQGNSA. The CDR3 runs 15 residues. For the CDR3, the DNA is TGTGCCAGCAGCCCGTCCAGTGCAACTAATGAAAAACTGTTTTTT. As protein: CASSPSSATNEKLFF. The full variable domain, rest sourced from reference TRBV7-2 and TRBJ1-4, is GAGVSQSPSNKVTEKGKDVELRCDPISGHTALYWYRQSLGQGLEFLIYFQGNSAPDKSGLPSDRFSAERTGGSVSTLTIQRTQQEDSAVYLCASSPSSATNEKLFFGSGTQLSVL.

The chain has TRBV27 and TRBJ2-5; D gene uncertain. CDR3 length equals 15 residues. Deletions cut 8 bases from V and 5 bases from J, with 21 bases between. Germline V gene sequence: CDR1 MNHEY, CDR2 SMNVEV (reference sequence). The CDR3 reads CASRQLGRRWETQYF. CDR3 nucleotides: TGTGCCAGCCGCCAACTCGGACGGCGGTGGGAGACCCAGTACTTC.

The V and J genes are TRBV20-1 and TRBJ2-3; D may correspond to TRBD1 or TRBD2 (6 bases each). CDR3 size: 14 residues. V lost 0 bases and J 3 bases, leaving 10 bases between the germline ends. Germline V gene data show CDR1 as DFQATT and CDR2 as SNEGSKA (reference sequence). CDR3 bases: TGCAGTGCTAGAGATGGGGGGCTTACAGATACGCAGTATTTT. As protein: CSARDGGLTDTQYF.

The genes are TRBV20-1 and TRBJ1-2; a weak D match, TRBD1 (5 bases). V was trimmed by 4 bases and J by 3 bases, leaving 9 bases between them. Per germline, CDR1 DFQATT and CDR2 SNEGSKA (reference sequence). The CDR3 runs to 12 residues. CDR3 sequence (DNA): TGCAGTGCTACCGGGACGGACTATGGCTACACCTTC. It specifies CSATGTDYGYTF.

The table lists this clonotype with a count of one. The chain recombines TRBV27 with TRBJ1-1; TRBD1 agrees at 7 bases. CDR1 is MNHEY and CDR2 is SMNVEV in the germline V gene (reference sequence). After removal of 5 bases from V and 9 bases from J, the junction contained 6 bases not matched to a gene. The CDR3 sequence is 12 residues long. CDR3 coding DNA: TGTGCCAGCAGTAAGAACAGGGGCCAAGCTTTCTTT. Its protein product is CASSKNRGQAFF.

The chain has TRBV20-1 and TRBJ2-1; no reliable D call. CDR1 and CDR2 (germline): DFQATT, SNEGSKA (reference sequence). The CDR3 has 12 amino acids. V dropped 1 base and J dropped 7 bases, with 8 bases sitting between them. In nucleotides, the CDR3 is TGCAGTGCTAGAGTGGGTTCTAATGAGCAGTTCTTC. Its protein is CSARVGSNEQFF.

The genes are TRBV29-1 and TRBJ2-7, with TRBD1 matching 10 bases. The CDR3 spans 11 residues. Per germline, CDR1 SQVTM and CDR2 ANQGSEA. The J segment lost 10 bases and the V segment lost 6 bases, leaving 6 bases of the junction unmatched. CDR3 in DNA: TGCAGCGTCGAACTGACAGGGGGCCAGTACTTC. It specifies CSVELTGGQYF.

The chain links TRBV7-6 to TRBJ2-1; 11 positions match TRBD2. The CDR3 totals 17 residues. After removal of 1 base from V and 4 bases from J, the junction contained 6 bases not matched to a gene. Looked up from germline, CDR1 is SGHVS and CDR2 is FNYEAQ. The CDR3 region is CASSLGIGTSGYNEQFF. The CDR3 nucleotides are TGTGCCAGCAGCTTAGGTATCGGGACTAGCGGTTACAATGAGCAGTTCTTC.

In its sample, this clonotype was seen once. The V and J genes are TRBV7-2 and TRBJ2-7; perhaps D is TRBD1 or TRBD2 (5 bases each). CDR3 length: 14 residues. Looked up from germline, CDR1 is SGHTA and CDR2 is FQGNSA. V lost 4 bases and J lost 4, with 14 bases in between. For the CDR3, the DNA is TGTGCCAGCAGCTCCGGGACGGCAATATACGAGCAGTACTTC. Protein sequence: CASSSGTAIYEQYF.

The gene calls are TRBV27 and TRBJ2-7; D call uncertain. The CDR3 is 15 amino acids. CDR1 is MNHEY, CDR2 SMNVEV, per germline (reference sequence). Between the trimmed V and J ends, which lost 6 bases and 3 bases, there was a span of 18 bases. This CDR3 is CASSPSLRPYYEQYF. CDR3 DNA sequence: TGTGCCAGCAGCCCATCCCTCCGACCCTACTACGAGCAGTACTTC.

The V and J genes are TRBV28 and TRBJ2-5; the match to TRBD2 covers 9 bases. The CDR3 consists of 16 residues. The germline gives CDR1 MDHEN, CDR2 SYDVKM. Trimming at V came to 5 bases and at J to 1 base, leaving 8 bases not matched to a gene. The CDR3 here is CASSTRGGRAQETQYF. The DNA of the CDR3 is TGTGCCAGCAGTACCCGGGGCGGGAGGGCCCAAGAGACCCAGTACTTC.

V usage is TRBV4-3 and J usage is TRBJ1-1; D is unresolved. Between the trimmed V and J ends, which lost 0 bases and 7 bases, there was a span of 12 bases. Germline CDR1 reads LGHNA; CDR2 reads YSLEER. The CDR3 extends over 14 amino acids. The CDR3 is CASSQDQQIFEAFF. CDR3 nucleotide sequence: TGCGCCAGCAGCCAAGATCAACAGATTTTTGAAGCTTTCTTT.

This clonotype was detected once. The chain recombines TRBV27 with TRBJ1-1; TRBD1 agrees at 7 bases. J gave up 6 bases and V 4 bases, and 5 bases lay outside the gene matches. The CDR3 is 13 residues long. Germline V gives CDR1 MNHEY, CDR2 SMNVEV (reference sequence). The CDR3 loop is CASSYPGGPEAFF. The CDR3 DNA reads TGTGCCAGCAGTTATCCAGGGGGTCCTGAAGCTTTCTTT.

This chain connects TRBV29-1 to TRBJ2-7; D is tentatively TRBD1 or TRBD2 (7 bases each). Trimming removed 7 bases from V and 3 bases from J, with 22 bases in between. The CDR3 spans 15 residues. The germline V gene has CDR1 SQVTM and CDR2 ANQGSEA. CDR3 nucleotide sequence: TGCAGCGCCAGCGGAATACAGGGGAGGGTCTACGAGCAGTACTTC. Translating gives CSASGIQGRVYEQYF.

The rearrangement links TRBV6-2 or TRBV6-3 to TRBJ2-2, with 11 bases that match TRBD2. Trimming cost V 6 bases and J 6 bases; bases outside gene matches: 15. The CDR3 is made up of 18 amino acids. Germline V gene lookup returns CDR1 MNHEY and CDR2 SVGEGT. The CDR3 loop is CASRTTSGSWGTPGELFF. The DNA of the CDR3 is TGTGCCAGCAGGACAACTAGCGGGAGCTGGGGGACCCCCGGGGAGCTGTTTTTT.

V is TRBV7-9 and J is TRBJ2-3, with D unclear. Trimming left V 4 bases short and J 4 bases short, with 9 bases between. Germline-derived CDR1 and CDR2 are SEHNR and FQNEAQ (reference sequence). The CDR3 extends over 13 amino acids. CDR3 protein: CASSSYPSDTQYF. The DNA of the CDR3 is TGTGCCAGCAGCTCCTACCCATCAGATACGCAGTATTTT.

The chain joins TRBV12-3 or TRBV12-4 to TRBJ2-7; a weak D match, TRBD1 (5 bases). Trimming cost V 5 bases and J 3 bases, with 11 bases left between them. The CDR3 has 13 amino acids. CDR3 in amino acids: CASSDSDRYEQYF. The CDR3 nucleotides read TGTGCCAGCAGTGACAGCGACCGCTACGAGCAGTACTTC.

The CDR3 sequence: CASSGGLVSYNEQFF. The CDR3 DNA follows: TGTGCCAGCAGCGGGGGACTAGTAAGCTACAATGAGCAGTTCTTC. The gene calls are TRBV9 and TRBJ2-1, with 8 bases fitting TRBD2. Per the germline V gene, CDR1 is SGDLS and CDR2 is YYNGEE. The CDR3 totals 15 residues. V was clipped by 3 bases and J by 3 bases; unmatched bases: 5. Combining the CDR3 with reference TRBV9 and TRBJ2-1 gives the whole variable domain DSGVTQTPKHLITATGQRVTLRCSPRSGDLSVYWYQQSLDQGLQFLIQYYNGEERAKGNILERFSAQQFPDLHSELNLSSLELGDSALYFCASSGGLVSYNEQFFGPGTRLTVL.

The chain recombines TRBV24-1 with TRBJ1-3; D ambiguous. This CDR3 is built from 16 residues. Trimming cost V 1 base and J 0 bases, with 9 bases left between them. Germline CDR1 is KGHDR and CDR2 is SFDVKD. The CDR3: CATSDLTSASGNTIYF. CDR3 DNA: TGTGCCACCAGTGATTTAACGAGTGCCTCTGGAAACACCATATATTTT.

CDR3 in DNA: TGTGCCTGGAGTGGCCTGACGGTTCACAATGAGCAGTTCTTC. It codes for CAWSGLTVHNEQFF. The chain carries TRBV30 and TRBJ2-1; D not certain. CDR1 GTSNPN and CDR2 SVGIG come from the germline V gene (reference sequence). Trimming took off 1 base at V and 5 bases at J, with 12 bases between the two ends. This CDR3 spans 14 amino acids. The full variable domain, in which reference TRBV30 and TRBJ2-1 provide the parts outside the CDR3, is SQTIHQWPATLVQPVGSPLSLECTVEGTSNPNLYWYRQAAGRGLQLLFYSVGIGQISSEVPQNLSASRPQDRQFILSSKKLLLSDSGFYLCAWSGLTVHNEQFFGPGTRLTVL.

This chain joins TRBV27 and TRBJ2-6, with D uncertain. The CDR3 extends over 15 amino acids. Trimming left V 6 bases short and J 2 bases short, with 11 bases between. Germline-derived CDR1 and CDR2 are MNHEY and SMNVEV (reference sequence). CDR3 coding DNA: TGTGCCAGCAGCAAGGTCCTTCCTGGGGCCAACGTCCTGACTTTC. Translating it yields CASSKVLPGANVLTF. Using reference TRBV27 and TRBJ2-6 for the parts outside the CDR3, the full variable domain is EAQVTQNPRYLITVTGKKLTVTCSQNMNHEYMSWYRQDPGLGLRQIYYSMNVEVTDKGDVPEGYKVSRKEKRNFPLILESPSPNQTSLYFCASSKVLPGANVLTFGAGSRLTVL.

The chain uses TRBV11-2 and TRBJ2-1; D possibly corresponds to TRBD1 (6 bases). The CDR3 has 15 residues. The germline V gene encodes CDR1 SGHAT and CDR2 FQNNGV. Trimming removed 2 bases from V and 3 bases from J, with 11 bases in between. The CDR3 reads CASSLLTGYYNEQFF. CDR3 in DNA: TGTGCCAGCAGCTTACTTACAGGGTACTACAATGAGCAGTTCTTC.

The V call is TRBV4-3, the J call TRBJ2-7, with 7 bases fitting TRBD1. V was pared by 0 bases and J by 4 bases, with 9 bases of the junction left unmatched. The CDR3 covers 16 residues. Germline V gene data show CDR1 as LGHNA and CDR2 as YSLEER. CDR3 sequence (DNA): TGCGCCAGCAGCCAAGAAATCGGGACAGCCTATTACGAGCAGTACTTC. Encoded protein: CASSQEIGTAYYEQYF.

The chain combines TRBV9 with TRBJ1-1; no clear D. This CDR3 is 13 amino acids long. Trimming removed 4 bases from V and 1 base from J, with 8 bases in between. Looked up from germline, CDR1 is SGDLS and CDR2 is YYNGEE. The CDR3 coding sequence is TGTGCCAGCAGCAGGGTCCCGAACACTGAAGCTTTCTTT. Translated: CASSRVPNTEAFF. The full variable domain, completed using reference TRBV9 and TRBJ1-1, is DSGVTQTPKHLITATGQRVTLRCSPRSGDLSVYWYQQSLDQGLQFLIQYYNGEERAKGNILERFSAQQFPDLHSELNLSSLELGDSALYFCASSRVPNTEAFFGQGTRLTVV.

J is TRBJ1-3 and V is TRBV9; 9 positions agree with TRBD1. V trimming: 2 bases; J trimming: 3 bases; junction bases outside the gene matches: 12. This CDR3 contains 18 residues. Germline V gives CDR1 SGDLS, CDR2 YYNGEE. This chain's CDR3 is CASSVGTGSLSGGNTIYF. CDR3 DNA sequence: TGTGCCAGCAGCGTCGGGACAGGGTCCCTTTCCGGTGGAAACACCATATATTTT.

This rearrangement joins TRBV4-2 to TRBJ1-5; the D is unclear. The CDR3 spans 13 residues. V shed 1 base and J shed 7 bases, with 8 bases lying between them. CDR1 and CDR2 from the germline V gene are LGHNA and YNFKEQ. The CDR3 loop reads CASSQAINQPQHF. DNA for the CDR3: TGTGCCAGCAGCCAAGCGATAAACCAGCCCCAGCATTTT.

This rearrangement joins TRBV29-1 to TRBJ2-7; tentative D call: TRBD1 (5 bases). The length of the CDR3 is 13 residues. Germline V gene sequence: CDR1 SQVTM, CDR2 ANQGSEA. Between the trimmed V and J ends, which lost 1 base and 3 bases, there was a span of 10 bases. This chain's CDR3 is CSVEGSQGYEQYF. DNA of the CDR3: TGCAGCGTTGAAGGTAGCCAGGGCTACGAGCAGTACTTC.

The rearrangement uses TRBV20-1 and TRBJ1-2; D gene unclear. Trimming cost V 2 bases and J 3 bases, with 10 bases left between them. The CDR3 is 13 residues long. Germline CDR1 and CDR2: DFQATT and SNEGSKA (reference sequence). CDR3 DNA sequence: TGCAGTGCTAGACCGAGAACGGACTATGGCTACACCTTC. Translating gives CSARPRTDYGYTF.